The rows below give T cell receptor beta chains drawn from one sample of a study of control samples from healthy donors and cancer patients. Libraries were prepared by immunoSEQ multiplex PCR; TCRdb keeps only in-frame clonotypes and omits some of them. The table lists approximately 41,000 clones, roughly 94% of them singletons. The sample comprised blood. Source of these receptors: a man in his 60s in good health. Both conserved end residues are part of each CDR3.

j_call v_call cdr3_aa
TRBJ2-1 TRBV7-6 CASSQGSGEQFF
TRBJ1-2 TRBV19 CASSSRTGNYGYTF
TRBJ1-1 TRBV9 CASRKGLINTEAFF
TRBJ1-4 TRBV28 CASSLYRDRGEKLFF
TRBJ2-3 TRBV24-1 CATSDTMATQYF
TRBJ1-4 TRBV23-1 CASSQLCTEGLEEKLFF
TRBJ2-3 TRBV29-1 CSVETDLVTDTQYF
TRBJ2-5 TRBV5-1 CASSMTGEETQYF
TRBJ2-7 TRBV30 CAWAGAGGFPTEQYF
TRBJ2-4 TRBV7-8 CATTPGIPGYFENIQYF
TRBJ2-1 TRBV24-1 CATSTGEPTNEQFF
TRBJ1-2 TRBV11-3 CASSLYQRDGYTF
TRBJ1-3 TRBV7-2 CASSSTRVGFGNTIYF
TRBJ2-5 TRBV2 CASRYSGGLAETQYF
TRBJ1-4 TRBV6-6 CASSPPGVRGGINEKLFF
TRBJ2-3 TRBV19 CASRTTSGSTDTQYF
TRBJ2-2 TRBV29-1 CSTPGTGSTGELFF
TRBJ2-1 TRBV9 CASSVELGGGEQFF
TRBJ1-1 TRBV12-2 CASRYMRGSGNTEAFF
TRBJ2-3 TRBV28 CASSLGGQSGAQYF
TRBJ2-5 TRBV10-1 CASSDSGGETQYF
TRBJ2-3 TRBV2 CASSETQGMPDTQYF